Following are 6 T cell receptor beta chains from one sample sequenced in a study of molecular identifiers for immune sequencing clone quantification. TCRdb itself ran the PCR reads through MiXCR, one entry per CDR3 protein. The sample yields about 86,000 distinct CDR3 sequences, nearly 25% seen once. Material for sequencing was naive CD8+ T cells from blood, with Jurkat cell RNA spiked in. Described subset: FACS-sorted CD8+CD4-CCR7+CD45RA+ naive T cells. These receptors were collected from a human donor in good health. Some libraries in this study had Jurkat cell RNA spiked in.

This clonotype was seen just once. Since no conserved phenylalanine or tryptophan closes the CDR3, a read error is the likely cause. The limits of the CDR3 on the DNA are not certain, so only TCRdb's listed CDR3 is given. The chain employs TRBV5-5 and TRBJ2-2; the tabulated D call, TRBD2, remains unverified against the DNA. The CDR3 is 15 amino acids long, termini counted. CDR1 and CDR2 (germline): SGHKS, YYEKEE (reference sequence). CDR3 protein: CASSTDGHYTGEPFY.

J is TRBJ2-2 and V is TRBV2; TRBD2 matches 14 bases. After removal of 5 bases from V and 10 bases from J, the junction contained 12 bases not matched to a gene. This CDR3 spans 17 amino acids. Germline V gene data show CDR1 as SNHLY and CDR2 as FYNNEI. The CDR3 DNA follows: TGTGCCAGCAGTTCCGGGCGACTAGCGGGGGGGCTGGAGGAGCTGTTTTTT. Translation: CASSSGRLAGGLEELFF.

This clonotype showed up many times. The CDR3 DNA follows: TGTGCCAGCAGTTACTCGGACAGCCCGAACACTGAAGCTTTCTTT. Its protein product is CASSYSDSPNTEAFF. The chain couples TRBV6-5 to TRBJ1-1; the D gene is possibly TRBD1 (6 bases). V dropped 0 bases and J dropped 1 base, with 9 bases sitting between them. CDR3 length: 15 residues. The germline gives CDR1 MNHEY, CDR2 SVGAGI.

This clonotype has a count of ten or more. The J gene is TRBJ2-3, the V gene TRBV28; the match to TRBD2 covers 13 bases. The CDR3 has 20 residues. Germline CDR1 MDHEN, CDR2 SYDVKM. V lost 2 bases to trimming and J lost 2 bases; unmatched junction nucleotides: 13. The CDR3 loop reads CASSLGWTSGRILDTDTQYF. As DNA, the CDR3 is TGTGCCAGCAGTTTAGGCTGGACTAGCGGGAGAATATTGGACACAGATACGCAGTATTTT.

The sample holds a few counts of this clonotype. The genes are TRBV19 and TRBJ1-5; no firm D call. This CDR3 has 13 residues. Looked up from germline, CDR1 is LNHDA and CDR2 is SQIVND (reference sequence). V was shortened by 3 bases and J by 6 bases, with 9 bases between the two germline ends. Here the CDR3 reads CASSMWGFQPQHF. The CDR3 region has the DNA TGTGCCAGTAGTATGTGGGGATTTCAGCCCCAGCATTTT. The full variable domain, its missing parts supplied by reference TRBV19 and TRBJ1-5, is DGGITQSPKYLFRKEGQNVTLSCEQNLNHDAMYWYRQDPGQGLRLIYYSQIVNDFQKGDIAEGYSVSREKKESFPLTVTSAQKNPTAFYLCASSMWGFQPQHFGDGTRLSIL.

Ten or more counts support this clonotype. V is TRBV4-1 and J is TRBJ2-6, with a tentative D call TRBD1 (6 bases). The CDR3 loop spans 16 amino acids. Germline V lookup: CDR1 MGHRA, CDR2 YSYEKL. V was shortened by 2 bases and J by 1 base, with 9 bases between the two germline ends. The CDR3 nucleotides are TGCGCCAGCAGCCAAACACAGGGTTCTGGGGCCAACGTCCTGACTTTC. Its translation is CASSQTQGSGANVLTF.